What follows are 4 T cell receptor beta chains derived from one specimen sequenced in a study of T cell responses to AZD1222 COVID-19 vaccine. The protocol was immunoSEQ multiplex PCR, while the TCRdb copy is restricted to in-frame clones and leaves out a portion. This table has about 130,000 clones, 70% to 90% appearing once. The sample was peripheral blood, taken on day 0 of AZD1222 vaccination. These receptors originate from an adult in good health.

This clone was found once. This chain links TRBV6-5 with TRBJ1-6, with TRBD1 matching over 7 bases. Trimming at V came to 4 bases and at J to 6 bases, leaving 6 bases not matched to a gene. The CDR3 has 15 residues. Germline V gene data show CDR1 as MNHEY and CDR2 as SVGAGI. The CDR3 region has the DNA TGTGCCAGCAGTTCTACAGGGGCGACTAATTCACCCCTCCACTTT. Protein sequence: CASSSTGATNSPLHF.

The chain combines TRBV9 with TRBJ1-2; maybe TRBD1 (5 bases). Trimming left V 2 bases short and J 5 bases short, with 16 bases between. The CDR3 covers 15 residues. Germline CDR1 is SGDLS and CDR2 is YYNGEE. DNA for the CDR3: TGTGCCAGCAGCGTCGGGGCGGAACTTCTTTATGGCTACACCTTC. Protein: CASSVGAELLYGYTF.

This clone was detected a few times. The rearrangement links TRBV6-5 to TRBJ1-2; 8 bases agree with TRBD1. Germline CDR1 is MNHEY and CDR2 is SVGAGI. The V segment lost 10 bases and the J segment 7 bases; nucleotides outside the gene matches: 5. CDR3 length: 11 residues. CDR3 DNA: TGTGCCACCGACAGGGGAGGTGGCTACACCTTC. Encoded protein: CATDRGGGYTF.

The rearrangement uses TRBV5-6 and TRBJ1-5; D is ambiguous. V gave up 2 bases and J gave up 9 bases, with 15 bases separating them. The germline V gene has CDR1 SGHDT and CDR2 YYEEEE. This CDR3 is built from 14 residues. CDR3 sequence reads: CASSLAHEGWPQHF. CDR3 coding DNA: TGTGCCAGCAGCTTAGCGCACGAAGGTTGGCCCCAGCATTTT.